This TCR beta chain appears in the sequencing data of a study of blood T cell repertoires in COVID-19. Overall study context: T cells, B-cell-depleted T cells, or PBMCs supplied cDNA or gDNA.

The assay was immunoSEQ multiplex PCR, and TCRdb's table has in-frame clones only and misses some. The table shows more than 100,000 clones, with around 82% occurring only once. The J segment lost 5 bases and the V segment lost 3 bases, leaving 13 bases of the junction unmatched. Germline CDR1 is DFQATT and CDR2 is SNEGSKA (reference sequence). CDR3 length: 17 residues. A single count supports this clone. The chain employs TRBV20-1 and TRBJ1-4; TRBD1 aligns across 9 bases. The sequenced material came from peripheral blood. This TCR was recovered from a man aged 55 to 70 with acute or convalescent COVID-19. The CDR3 loop reads CSASDLLWTGANEKLFF. The CDR3 DNA reads as TGCAGTGCTAGTGACTTATTATGGACAGGGGCGAATGAAAAACTGTTTTTT.